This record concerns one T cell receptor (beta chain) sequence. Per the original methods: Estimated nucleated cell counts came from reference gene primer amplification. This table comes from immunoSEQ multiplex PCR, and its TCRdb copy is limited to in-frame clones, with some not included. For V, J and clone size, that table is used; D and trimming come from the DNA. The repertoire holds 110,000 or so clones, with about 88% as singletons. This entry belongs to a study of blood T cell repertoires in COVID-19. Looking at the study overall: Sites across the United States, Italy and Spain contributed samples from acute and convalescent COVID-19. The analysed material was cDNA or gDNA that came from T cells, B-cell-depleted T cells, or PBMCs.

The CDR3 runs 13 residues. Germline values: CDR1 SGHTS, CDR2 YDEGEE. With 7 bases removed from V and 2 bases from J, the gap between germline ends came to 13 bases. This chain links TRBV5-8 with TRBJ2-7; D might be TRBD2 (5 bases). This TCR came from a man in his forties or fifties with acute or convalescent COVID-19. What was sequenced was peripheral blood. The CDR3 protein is CASRYRGTYEQYF. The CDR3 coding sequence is TGTGCCAGCCGCTATCGGGGTACCTACGAGCAGTACTTC.